This TCR beta chain is from a study of T cell repertoires in cytomegalovirus infection. TCRdb recomputed calls from the reads with MiXCR, one row per CDR3 protein. Of fewer than 850,000 distinct CDR3 sequences in the sample, almost 30% are singletons; the top ten hold around 13%. The V end was cut by 0 bases, the J end by 6 bases, with 23 bases between. The germline V gene encodes CDR1 MNHNS and CDR2 SASEGT. This CDR3 spans 18 amino acids. As for this clonotype: Antigen specificity is unknown.

The receptor's source is a human donor in good health (CMV status not recorded). Some clones in this sample may be carry-over from other donors' samples. This sample comprised cultured CD8+ T cells from PBMCs, obtained from culture after CMV antigen stimulation. The V call is TRBV6-1, the J call TRBJ1-2, with D possibly matching TRBD1 (5 bases). Written as DNA, the CDR3 is TGTGCCAGCAGTGAAGCTTGGGGCAGGGCTATGTATAGCGATGGCTACACCTTC. Protein product: CASSEAWGRAMYSDGYTF.